This T cell receptor beta chain appears in the sequencing data of a study of blood T cells in healthy people across ages. With a J-beta primer mix and a sample-barcoded 5' primer, a second PCR ran about 6 to 11 cycles. TCRdb called the 5' RACE reads again in MiXCR, with one record for every CDR3 protein. The sample holds around 1,700,000 distinct CDR3 sequences, approximately 30% seen once. The sequencing input was blood. The clonotype was recovered from a woman aged 30 to 39 in good health.

The CDR3 is CASSLDSYTDTQYF. CDR3 DNA sequence: TGTGCCAGCAGTCTGGACAGTTACACAGATACGCAGTATTTT. V usage is TRBV28 and J usage is TRBJ2-3; weak D call: TRBD1 (6 bases). CDR3 size: 14 residues. V was clipped by 5 bases and J by 2 bases, with 11 bases between them. Germline-derived CDR1 and CDR2 are MDHEN and SYDVKM.